This entry lists 27 T cell receptor beta chains sequenced from one sample in a study of blood T cell repertoires in COVID-19. Measured with immunoSEQ multiplex PCR; TCRdb has only the in-frame clones, and not every one. The sample holds 270,000 or so clones; nearly 90% are singletons and the top ten take roughly 2.2%. Sequenced sample: peripheral blood. The source is an older woman with COVID-19, enrolled during active disease.

A single count supports this clone. Within the sample, other DNA sequences also encode this same CDR3. The chain links TRBV4-2 to TRBJ2-1, with a possible D match to TRBD2 (6 bases). V gave up 0 bases and J gave up 5 bases, with 11 bases separating them. The CDR3 runs to 15 residues. Germline V gene data show CDR1 as LGHNA and CDR2 as YNFKEQ. As DNA, the CDR3 is TGTGCCAGCAGCCAAGATGGCGGGGCCCACAATGAGCAGTTCTTC. It codes for CASSQDGGAHNEQFF.

The gene calls are TRBV9 and TRBJ2-7; maybe TRBD1 (5 bases). The CDR3 sequence is 14 residues long. Trimming took 0 bases from V and 3 from J, leaving 10 bases between them. CDR1 is SGDLS, CDR2 YYNGEE, per germline. The CDR3 reads CASSVAPDSYEQYF. CDR3 coding DNA: TGTGCCAGCAGCGTAGCTCCCGACAGCTACGAGCAGTACTTC. Complete variable domain (other parts from reference TRBV9 and TRBJ2-7): DSGVTQTPKHLITATGQRVTLRCSPRSGDLSVYWYQQSLDQGLQFLIQYYNGEERAKGNILERFSAQQFPDLHSELNLSSLELGDSALYFCASSVAPDSYEQYFGPGTRLTVT.

The gene calls are TRBV3-1 (or the pseudogene TRBV3-2) and TRBJ2-3, with 10 bases identical to TRBD2. The ends lost 0 bases at V and 2 bases at J; junction bases unmatched: 8. The germline gives CDR1 LGHDT, CDR2 YNNKEL (reference sequence). CDR3 length: 18 amino acids. In DNA form, the CDR3 reads TGTGCCAGCAGCCAAGATCTCGGACTAGCGGACTTCACAGATACGCAGTATTTT. Its translation is CASSQDLGLADFTDTQYF.

The chain joins TRBV5-8 to TRBJ1-2; D unclear. Germline CDR1 SGHTS, CDR2 YDEGEE. The CDR3 runs to 16 residues. Deletions cut 0 bases from V and 7 bases from J, with 19 bases between. CDR3: CASSLGAGSYGSGYTF. The CDR3, as DNA: TGTGCCAGCAGCTTGGGGGCCGGATCATATGGTAGTGGCTACACCTTC.

This clone was seen a few times. The chain has TRBV28 and TRBJ1-6; 8 bases are shared with TRBD1. J gave up 6 bases and V 4 bases, and 5 bases lay outside the gene matches. Per germline, CDR1 MDHEN and CDR2 SYDVKM. The CDR3 spans 15 residues. CDR3 sequence reads: CASSYSDRVNSPLHF. The CDR3 DNA reads as TGTGCCAGCAGTTATTCGGACAGGGTTAATTCACCCCTCCACTTT.

Only a few counts were recorded for this clone. This chain uses TRBV10-1 with TRBJ1-5, with 9 nucleotides matching TRBD1. This CDR3 comprises 22 residues. The germline gives CDR1 WNHNN, CDR2 SYGVQD (reference sequence). Trimming cost V 8 bases and J 6 bases; bases outside gene matches: 32. The DNA for the CDR3 is TGCGCCAGCTTTATGGGACAGGGAGAGATCGAAAGATCAAAGGCGTTGCGTCAGCCCCAGCATTTT. Translating it yields CASFMGQGEIERSKALRQPQHF.

A note on this clone: One end of the junction varies from germline; a read error may be responsible. The genes are TRBV7-9 and TRBJ1-4; 10 nucleotides align to TRBD1. The CDR3 is 12 residues long. Germline CDR1 SEHNR, CDR2 FQNEAQ (reference sequence). The CDR3 loop is CASSTAGDRGTF. In DNA form, the CDR3 reads TGTGCCAGCAGCACAGCCGGGGACAGGGGAACTTTC.

This sequence joins TRBV19 and TRBJ1-5; D gene uncertain. CDR1 is LNHDA, CDR2 SQIVND, per germline (reference sequence). With 0 bases removed from V and 1 base from J, the gap between germline ends came to 7 bases. There are 15 residues in the CDR3. The CDR3 sequence: CASSIDGSSNQPQHF. CDR3 nucleotide sequence: TGTGCCAGTAGTATAGACGGGTCGAGCAATCAGCCCCAGCATTTT.

The chain carries TRBV19 and TRBJ1-1; D gene ambiguous. The CDR3 contains 13 residues. V lost 5 bases to trimming and J lost 6 bases, with 13 bases between them. The V gene's germline CDR1 is LNHDA and CDR2 SQIVND (reference sequence). CDR3 residues: CASSVNRFAEAFF. Written as DNA, the CDR3 is TGTGCCAGTAGTGTCAATAGATTCGCTGAAGCTTTCTTT.

The chain employs TRBV4-2 and TRBJ1-2; unclear D gene. CDR3 size: 15 residues. The ends were cut back, 0 bases at V and 0 bases at J, with 8 bases in the middle. Germline V gene lookup returns CDR1 LGHNA and CDR2 YNFKEQ. CDR3 protein: CASSQESGANYGYTF. Written as DNA, the CDR3 is TGTGCCAGCAGCCAAGAATCCGGTGCTAACTATGGCTACACCTTC.

The DNA for the CDR3 is TGCGCCAGCAGCTCCCACCCCTCCAACAGGGGATACGAGCAGTACTTC. Its translation is CASSSHPSNRGYEQYF. J is TRBJ2-7 and V is TRBV5-1; TRBD1 matches 7 bases. The V gene end was trimmed by 3 bases and the J gene end by 4 bases; junction bases not matched to a gene: 13. The germline V gene has CDR1 SGHRS and CDR2 YFSETQ. The CDR3 has 16 residues.

The V call is TRBV9, the J call TRBJ1-2, with D maybe TRBD1 (5 bases). The ends were cut back, 0 bases at V and 6 bases at J, with 18 bases in the middle. The CDR3 covers 16 residues. Germline CDR1 and CDR2: SGDLS and YYNGEE. The CDR3 protein is CASSVEAGWAINGYTF. CDR3 DNA sequence: TGTGCCAGCAGCGTAGAAGCAGGGTGGGCTATAAATGGCTACACCTTC.

V usage is TRBV29-1 and J usage is TRBJ1-1; D might be TRBD1 (6 bases). Trimming shortened V by 4 bases and J by 0 bases, and 12 bases separated the two germline ends. The CDR3 totals 14 residues. CDR1 SQVTM and CDR2 ANQGSEA come from the germline V gene. DNA of the CDR3: TGCAGCGTTGCCGGGACACTTATGAACACTGAAGCTTTCTTT. It is translated as CSVAGTLMNTEAFF.

The chain combines TRBV5-4 with TRBJ1-3; the D gene is possibly TRBD1 (6 bases). CDR3 length: 16 residues. With 4 bases removed from V and 2 bases from J, the gap between germline ends came to 16 bases. Germline lookup yields CDR1 SGHNT and CDR2 YYREEE (reference sequence). The CDR3 DNA reads TGTGCCAGCAGCCTCGGACAGTTAGGGACTGGAAACACCATATATTTT. Translated: CASSLGQLGTGNTIYF.

The chain carries TRBV6-5 and TRBJ2-3; TRBD1 is a possible D gene (6 bases). Deletions cut 7 bases from V and 0 bases from J, with 14 bases between. Germline CDR1 and CDR2: MNHEY and SVGAGI. This CDR3 is 15 amino acids long. CDR3 sequence reads: CASKQGVTSTDTQYF. The DNA of the CDR3 is TGTGCCAGCAAACAGGGCGTCACTAGCACAGATACGCAGTATTTT.

This chain connects TRBV9 to TRBJ2-5; 7 nucleotides align to TRBD1. Germline V gene data show CDR1 as SGDLS and CDR2 as YYNGEE. V was pared by 4 bases and J by 4 bases, with 7 bases of the junction left unmatched. The CDR3 covers 14 residues. The CDR3 nucleotides are TGTGCCAGCAGCAGGGGGCCGAAACGAGAGACCCAGTACTTC. Its translation: CASSRGPKRETQYF.

The CDR3 here is CASSSPERGAGDTQYF. CDR3 bases: TGTGCCAGCTCCTCCCCCGAACGGGGGGCCGGGGATACGCAGTATTTT. The chain combines TRBV7-2 with TRBJ2-3; D might be TRBD2 (7 bases). This CDR3 comprises 16 residues. The germline V and J ends were trimmed by 8 bases and 6 bases, with 24 bases remaining between them. The germline V gene encodes CDR1 SGHTA and CDR2 FQGNSA.

V gene TRBV7-3 combines with J gene TRBJ2-1; D not certain. V was cut by 5 bases and J by 5 bases, with 10 bases left in between. Germline assignment: CDR1 SGHTA and CDR2 FQGTGA. The CDR3 has 13 amino acids. The CDR3 here is CASSASQDNEQFF. The CDR3 coding sequence is TGTGCCAGCAGCGCAAGCCAGGACAATGAGCAGTTCTTC.

The rearrangement links TRBV10-3 to TRBJ1-5; tentatively, D is TRBD1 (5 bases). The germline V gene encodes CDR1 ENHRY and CDR2 SYGVKD. V lost 11 bases and J 0 bases, leaving 11 bases between the germline ends. The CDR3 spans 13 residues. The CDR3 reads CASRQNSNQPQHF. The CDR3, as DNA: TGTGCCTCTCGACAGAATAGCAATCAGCCCCAGCATTTT.

The chain recombines TRBV19 with TRBJ2-3, with D maybe TRBD2 (7 bases). Germline lookup yields CDR1 LNHDA and CDR2 SQIVND (reference sequence). The CDR3 totals 16 residues. V dropped 6 bases and J dropped 4 bases, with 20 bases sitting between them. The CDR3 region has the DNA TGTGCCAGTAGGGTTGGCGGGGGCCACGTGGCAGATACGCAGTATTTT. Amino acids: CASRVGGGHVADTQYF.

This clone has just one count. V and J are TRBV7-3 and TRBJ2-3; 11 bases are shared with TRBD2. CDR3 size: 15 residues. J lost 3 bases, V lost 1 base, and 0 bases had no gene match. Germline CDR1 and CDR2: SGHTA and FQGTGA. The CDR3 DNA reads as TGTGCCAGCAGCTTAATAGCGGGGGGGACAGATACGCAGTATTTT. Its protein product is CASSLIAGGTDTQYF.

This chain uses TRBV12-3 or TRBV12-4 with TRBJ1-1, with D unresolved. With 3 bases removed from V and 5 bases from J, the gap between germline ends came to 10 bases. The CDR3 loop spans 13 amino acids. The CDR3 spells CASSFGSGTEAFF. CDR3 nucleotides: TGTGCCAGCAGTTTCGGGAGTGGTACTGAAGCTTTCTTT.

This clone was counted between two and nine times. This chain connects TRBV11-2 to TRBJ2-7, with D perhaps TRBD2 (5 bases). The V end lost 5 bases, the J end lost 4 bases, and 24 bases lay between the germline ends. The CDR3 consists of 17 residues. Germline CDR1 SGHAT, CDR2 FQNNGV. The CDR3 DNA is TGTGCCAGCAGCCTCGGCCCAGGCAGAATCCGGGATTACGAGCAGTACTTC. It specifies CASSLGPGRIRDYEQYF. Combining the CDR3 with reference TRBV11-2 and TRBJ2-7 gives the whole variable domain EAGVAQSPRYKIIEKRQSVAFWCNPISGHATLYWYQQILGQGPKLLIQFQNNGVVDDSQLPKDRFSAERLKGVDSTLKIQPAKLEDSAVYLCASSLGPGRIRDYEQYFGPGTRLTVT.

The J gene is TRBJ2-5, the V gene TRBV10-3, with TRBD1 identical over 8 bases. CDR1 is ENHRY, CDR2 SYGVKD, per germline. The CDR3 consists of 20 residues. The V and J ends lost 0 bases and 5 bases, in that order; junction bases with no gene match: 20. This CDR3 is CAISESGRGQILSVRETQYF. CDR3 bases: TGTGCCATCAGTGAGTCTGGCAGGGGGCAAATTTTAAGTGTTCGGGAGACCCAGTACTTC.

CDR3 DNA sequence: TGTGCCACCAGTGTCGGAGCTAACTATGGCTACACCTTC. Amino acids: CATSVGANYGYTF. This sequence joins TRBV24-1 and TRBJ1-2; D remains unclear. Germline V lookup: CDR1 KGHDR, CDR2 SFDVKD. Deletions cut 5 bases from V and 0 bases from J, with 6 bases between. The CDR3 runs 13 residues.

V is TRBV29-1 and J is TRBJ1-1; D not certain. The germline CDR1 and CDR2 sequences are SQVTM and ANQGSEA. Trimming cost V 8 bases and J 11 bases, with 15 bases left between them. The CDR3 runs to 10 residues. This chain's CDR3 is CSIGELAAFF. The CDR3 DNA is TGCAGCATTGGGGAGTTGGCGGCTTTCTTT.

This chain links TRBV5-4 with TRBJ2-7; TRBD1 agrees at 9 bases. CDR1 and CDR2 (germline): SGHNT, YYREEE (reference sequence). V trimming: 3 bases; J trimming: 6 bases; junction bases outside the gene matches: 4. The CDR3 is 13 amino acids. CDR3 bases: TGTGCCAGCAGCTATGACAGGGGGAGCGAGCAGTACTTC. This encodes CASSYDRGSEQYF.